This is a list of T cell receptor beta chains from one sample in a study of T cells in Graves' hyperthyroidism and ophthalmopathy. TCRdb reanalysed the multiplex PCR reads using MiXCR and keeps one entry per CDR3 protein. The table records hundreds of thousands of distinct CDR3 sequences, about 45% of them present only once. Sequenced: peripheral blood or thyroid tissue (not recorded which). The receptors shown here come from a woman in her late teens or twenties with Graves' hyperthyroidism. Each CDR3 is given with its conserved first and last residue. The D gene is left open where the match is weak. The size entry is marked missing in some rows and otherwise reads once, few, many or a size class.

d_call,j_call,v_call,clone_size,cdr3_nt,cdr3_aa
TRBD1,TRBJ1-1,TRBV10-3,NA,TGTGCCACACAAACAGGGGATGCAGGGGTGAACACTGAAGCTTTCTTT,CATQTGDAGVNTEAFF
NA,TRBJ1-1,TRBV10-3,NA,TGTGCCAGCAGTTTATCGTTTGGCCGCATGAACACTGAAGCTTTCTTT,CASSLSFGRMNTEAFF
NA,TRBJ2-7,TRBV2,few,TGTGCCAGCACCGAGGACACAAGCTACGAGCAGTACTTC,CASTEDTSYEQYF
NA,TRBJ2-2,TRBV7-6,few,TGTGCCAGCAGCATGTTCGTTGGGACTGGCAGCACCGGGGAGCTGTTTTTT,CASSMFVGTGSTGELFF
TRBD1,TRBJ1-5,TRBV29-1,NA,TGCAGTGCGAGGACAGGAGACTGGTTCAATCAGCCCCAGCATTTT,CSARTGDWFNQPQHF
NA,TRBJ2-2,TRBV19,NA,TGTGCCAGTATCCCCGACAGGACGAACACCGGGGAGCTGTTTTTT,CASIPDRTNTGELFF
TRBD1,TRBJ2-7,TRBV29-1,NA,TGCAGCGTTAGTGGTGGCGGGACAGGGGCCTACGAGCAGTACTTC,CSVSGGGTGAYEQYF
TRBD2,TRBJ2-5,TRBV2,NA,TGTGCCAGCAGTTTAGGTAGCGGGATAGGAGAGACCCAGTACTTC,CASSLGSGIGETQYF
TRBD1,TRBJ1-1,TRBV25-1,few,TGTGCCAGCAGCCCCCGGCCCTTTGGCAGGGGGCGCGCAACTGAAGCTTTCTTT,CASSPRPFGRGRATEAFF
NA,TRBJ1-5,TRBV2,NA,TGTGCCAGCAGTGAATTCATGGGGAGCAATCAGCCCCAGCATTTT,CASSEFMGSNQPQHF
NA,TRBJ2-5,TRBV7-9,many,TGTGCCAGCACCCCAATCAGGGAGACCCAGTACTTC,CASTPIRETQYF
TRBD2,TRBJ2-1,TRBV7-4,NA,TGTGCCAGCACGACTAGCGGGAGGCCGGGGAATGAGCAGTTCTTC,CASTTSGRPGNEQFF
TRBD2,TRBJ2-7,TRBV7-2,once,TGTGCCAGCAGCTGGTCTTGGACTAGCGGCTACGAGCAGTACTTC,CASSWSWTSGYEQYF
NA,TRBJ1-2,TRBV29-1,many,TGCAGCGTTGAAAGGGGTGCTAACTATGGCTACACCTTC,CSVERGANYGYTF
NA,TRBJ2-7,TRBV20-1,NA,TGCAGTGCTAGAGATCACGGGGGGCGCGGGTACGAGCAGTACTTC,CSARDHGGRGYEQYF
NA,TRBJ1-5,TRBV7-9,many,TGTGCCAGCAGCTTAGATTCCCCCCTCCAGCCCCAGCATTTT,CASSLDSPLQPQHF
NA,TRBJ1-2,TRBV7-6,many,TGTGCCAGCAGCCACAGGGAAGGGGGCTACACCTTC,CASSHREGGYTF
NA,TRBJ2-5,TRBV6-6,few,TGTGCCAGCAGTTACTCGACTTGGGGCGGAGAGACCCAGTACTTC,CASSYSTWGGETQYF
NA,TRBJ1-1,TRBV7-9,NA,TGTGCCAGCAGCTTAGGGGACTCAAACACTGAAGCTTTCTTT,CASSLGDSNTEAFF
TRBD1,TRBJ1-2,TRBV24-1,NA,TGTGCCACCAGTGACGGACAGGGGTATGGCTACACCTTC,CATSDGQGYGYTF
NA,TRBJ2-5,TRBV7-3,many,TGTGCCAGCAGCTTGGCAGTTCGCGAGACCCAGTACTTC,CASSLAVRETQYF
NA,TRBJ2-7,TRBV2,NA,TGTGCCAGCAGTGAAGGTGGGGTCTACGAGCAGTACTTC,CASSEGGVYEQYF
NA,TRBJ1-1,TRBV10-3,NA,TGTGCCATCAGGGGAGCTAGCGGGGCAGCTTTCTTT,CAIRGASGAAFF
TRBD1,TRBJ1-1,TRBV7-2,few,TGTGCCAGTAATTTACAGGGGGCGAGGGTCACTGAAGCTTTCTTT,CASNLQGARVTEAFF
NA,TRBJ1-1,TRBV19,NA,TGTGCCAGTAGTAGTTCGGGGGTCACTGAAGCTTTCTTT,CASSSSGVTEAFF
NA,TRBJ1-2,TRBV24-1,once,TGTGCCCTCTCCTGGGGCACAGGCCCCTTCTATGGCTACACCTTC,CALSWGTGPFYGYTF